This T cell receptor (beta chain) is from a study of blood T cell repertoires in COVID-19. Whole-study context: Sample material is recorded as cDNA or gDNA derived from T cells, B-cell-depleted T cells, or PBMCs.

The CDR3 has 14 amino acids. Trimming removed 7 bases at V and 0 bases at J, with 12 bases between. CDR1 is MDHEN, CDR2 SYDVKM, per germline. Original handling: Nucleated cell number was recorded as an estimate derived from reference gene primer amplification. Method: immunoSEQ multiplex PCR; TCRdb's copy keeps in-frame clones and lacks some. The V and J calls and the clone size are those of that table, but D and trimming were determined from the DNA. The sample holds a few hundred thousand clones, 90% seen once. The V gene is TRBV28, the J gene TRBJ1-2; D ambiguous. The clonotype originates from a woman in her twenties or thirties with COVID-19, enrolled during active disease. Sequenced material: peripheral blood. CDR3 loop: CASTPQAPNYGYTF. For the CDR3, the DNA is TGTGCCAGCACCCCCCAGGCGCCTAACTATGGCTACACCTTC.